The clone carrying this T cell receptor (beta chain) was observed a handful of times. No antigen is known for it. TCRdb reanalysed the 5' RACE reads using MiXCR and keeps one entry per CDR3 protein. In the table there are about 180,000 distinct CDR3 sequences, approximately 17% of which are singletons. V lost 3 bases, J lost 3 bases, and 7 bases stayed unmatched. CDR1 is SGHRS, CDR2 YFSETQ, per germline. The CDR3 has 15 amino acids. The record originates from a study of T-cell memory formation after mild COVID-19. General study points: A second wave expanding day 15 to 37 was CD4+-biased; contracting clones were balanced. Second-wave clones with a day 37 peak had unconfirmed SARS-CoV-2 specificity.

Sequenced sample: PBMCs or a T cell subset sorted from them (not recorded which). The chain couples TRBV5-1 to TRBJ2-5, with 8 bases lining up with TRBD1. This receptor was taken from a man aged 18 to 29 who had mild COVID-19 (a few samples of this study predate the infection). Cell type and time point are not known. The CDR3 region has the DNA TGCGCCAGCAGCTCCGGGACAGGCGCAAAAGAGACCCAGTACTTC. Its protein is CASSSGTGAKETQYF.